This entry is about one T cell receptor (beta chain). Its specificity is unknown. Primed by a sample-barcoded 5' primer and a J-beta primer mix, a second PCR proceeded for 7 to 11 cycles. Any given sample supplied a minimum of 2.5 million CDR3-containing paired-end reads. Each CDR3 protein gets one entry after TCRdb re-called the 5' RACE reads with MiXCR. The table has over 1.5 million distinct CDR3 sequences, about 50% seen once. Donor samples were obtained from healthy Caucasian individuals from Russia, aged 6 to 90. Total RNA, at least 5.5 micrograms per sample, was extracted from PBMCs. This sample is drawn from a study of blood T cells in healthy people across ages. General study points: Diversity was higher, and naive CD4+ cells more numerous, in long-lived donors than in aged donors.

Losses at the gene ends were 8 bases for V and 6 bases for J; bases not matched to a gene: 10. Germline CDR1 MNHNS, CDR2 SASEGT. The CDR3 loop spans 15 amino acids. This sequence joins TRBV6-1 and TRBJ2-6, with 7 bases fitting TRBD1. Sequencing was done on a sample of blood. The source is a woman aged 40 to 50 in good health. The CDR3 protein is CASLRQGRTANVLTF. In DNA form, the CDR3 reads TGTGCCAGCCTCAGACAGGGAAGGACGGCCAACGTCCTGACTTTC.